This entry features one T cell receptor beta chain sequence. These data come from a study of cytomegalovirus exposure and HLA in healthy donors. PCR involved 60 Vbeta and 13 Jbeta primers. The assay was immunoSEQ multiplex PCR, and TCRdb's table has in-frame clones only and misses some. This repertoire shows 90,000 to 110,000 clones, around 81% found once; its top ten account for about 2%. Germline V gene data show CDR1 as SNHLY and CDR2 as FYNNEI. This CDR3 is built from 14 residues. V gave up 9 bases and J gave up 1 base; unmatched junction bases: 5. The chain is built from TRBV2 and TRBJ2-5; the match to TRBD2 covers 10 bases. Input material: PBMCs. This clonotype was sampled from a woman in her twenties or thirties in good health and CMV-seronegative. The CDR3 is CASSGRTGQETQYF. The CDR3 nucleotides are TGTGCCAGTAGCGGGAGGACCGGCCAAGAGACCCAGTACTTC.